What follows are 17 T cell receptor beta chains derived from one specimen sequenced in a study of Graves' ophthalmopathy and Graves' hyperthyroidism. Researchers took RNA transcripts and amplified TCR beta CDR3 regions from them. After a first-round RT-PCR with HTBI primers, a second-round multiplex PCR was run. Via MiXCR, TCRdb re-called the multiplex PCR reads, giving one row per CDR3 protein. The data show more than 1,000,000 distinct CDR3 sequences, less than 45% seen once. Sequenced input: peripheral blood or thyroid tissue (not recorded which). These receptors came from an adult man with Graves' hyperthyroidism.

Turning to this clonotype: This may be a read error: a much more frequent sequence differs by one nucleotide. The chain employs TRBV10-3 and TRBJ1-2; no firm D call. Germline lookup yields CDR1 ENHRY and CDR2 SYGVKD. With 5 bases removed from V and 8 bases from J, the gap between germline ends came to 12 bases. The CDR3 is 12 residues long. The CDR3 region is CAISYGTNGYTF. Written as DNA, the CDR3 is TGTGCCATCAGTTACGGCACCAACGGCTACACCTTC.

A note on this clonotype: The germline gene is not matched at one end of the junction; a read error may be the cause. The chain joins TRBV24-1 to TRBJ2-2, with D uncertain. CDR3 length: 13 residues. The germline V gene has CDR1 KGHDR and CDR2 SFDVKD. As DNA, the CDR3 is TGTGCCACCAGTGAACGTAACACCGGTGAGCTGTTTTTT. It translates to CATSERNTGELFF.

A few counts support this clonotype. This could be a read error, since a much larger clone is one nucleotide away. The genes are TRBV2 and TRBJ2-7, with D perhaps given as TRBD1 or TRBD2 (5 bases each). Germline V gives CDR1 SNHLY, CDR2 FYNNEI. This CDR3 has 14 amino acids. This CDR3 reads CATSDPGTGYEHYF. CDR3 in DNA: TGTGCCACCAGTGATCCCGGGACGGGTTACGAGCATTACTTC.

The rearrangement uses TRBV20-1 and TRBJ2-7, with D unclear. The CDR3 runs 13 residues. Germline assignment: CDR1 DFQATT and CDR2 SNEGSKA (reference sequence). V was trimmed by 0 bases and J by 5 bases, leaving 11 bases between them. The CDR3 loop reads CSARDQSFHEQYF. The CDR3, as DNA: TGCAGTGCTAGAGATCAGTCCTTCCACGAGCAGTACTTC.

This clonotype was detected ten times or more. CDR3 sequence (DNA): TGTGCCAGCAGCGTAGCCGGACAGTACGAGCAGTACTTC. It yields the protein CASSVAGQYEQYF. This chain connects TRBV9 to TRBJ2-7; D perhaps matches TRBD1 (6 bases). The CDR3 covers 13 residues. Per the germline V gene, CDR1 is SGDLS and CDR2 is YYNGEE. Trimming stripped 0 bases from V and 4 bases from J, with 8 bases between. Full variable domain (remainder filled in from reference TRBV9 and TRBJ2-7): DSGVTQTPKHLITATGQRVTLRCSPRSGDLSVYWYQQSLDQGLQFLIQYYNGEERAKGNILERFSAQQFPDLHSELNLSSLELGDSALYFCASSVAGQYEQYFGPGTRLTVT.

The genes are TRBV27 and TRBJ2-7; no reliable D call. The CDR3 is 13 residues long. V lost 3 bases, J lost 3 bases, and 9 bases lay in between. Per the germline V gene, CDR1 is MNHEY and CDR2 is SMNVEV (reference sequence). CDR3 amino acids: CASSFRNLYEQYF. The CDR3, as DNA: TGTGCCAGCAGTTTCAGGAACCTCTACGAGCAGTACTTC.

Only a few counts were recorded for this clonotype. The V call is TRBV6-4, the J call TRBJ2-7; TRBD1 aligns across 7 bases. The V segment lost 6 bases and the J segment 4 bases; nucleotides outside the gene matches: 6. The CDR3 is made up of 13 amino acids. CDR1 and CDR2 from the germline V gene are MRHNA and SNTAGT. The CDR3 DNA is TGTGCCAGCAGAGGGGGCGTCAATTACGAGCAGTACTTC. Translating it yields CASRGGVNYEQYF.

The chain joins TRBV24-1 to TRBJ1-5; no clear D. Per the germline V gene, CDR1 is KGHDR and CDR2 is SFDVKD. This CDR3 is built from 16 residues. Trimming took off 5 bases at V and 3 bases at J, with 16 bases between the two ends. In DNA, the CDR3 is TGTGCCACCAGTGCCGGGAAGGCTACCGACAATCAGCCCCAGCATTTT. Amino acids: CATSAGKATDNQPQHF.

The count of this clonotype is one. V usage is TRBV10-2 and J usage is TRBJ2-7; perhaps D is TRBD1 or TRBD2 (9 bases each). Trimming left V 3 bases short and J 3 bases short, with 33 bases between. Germline lookup yields CDR1 WSHSY and CDR2 SAAADI. The CDR3 is 21 amino acids. CDR3 residues: CASSDSGTGLSSGSRLYEQYF. The CDR3 DNA sequence: TGCGCCAGCAGTGACTCCGGGACAGGGCTCAGTAGCGGGAGCCGCCTCTACGAGCAGTACTTC.

V usage is TRBV19 and J usage is TRBJ2-6; D might be TRBD1 (6 bases). Trimming cost V 6 bases and J 3 bases, with 9 bases left between them. The CDR3 covers 14 residues. Germline CDR1 LNHDA, CDR2 SQIVND (reference sequence). The CDR3 DNA reads as TGTGCCAGTAGGCAGGACAGTGGGGCCAACGTCCTGACTTTC. Amino acids: CASRQDSGANVLTF.

Turning to this clonotype: A read error may produce the germline difference seen at one junction end. V gene TRBV7-6 combines with J gene TRBJ2-5; 9 positions match TRBD2. The germline gives CDR1 SGHVS, CDR2 FNYEAQ. This CDR3 spans 15 amino acids. The CDR3 reads CASSLAGGPRETQHF. DNA for the CDR3: TGTGCCAGCAGCTTGGCGGGAGGGCCGAGGGAGACCCAGCACTTC.

The chain links TRBV6-1 to TRBJ1-4; D is possibly TRBD1 (5 bases). V was cut by 3 bases and J by 8 bases, with 10 bases left in between. This CDR3 comprises 13 residues. Looked up from germline, CDR1 is MNHNS and CDR2 is SASEGT. The CDR3 nucleotides read TGTGCCAGCAGTGACGACAGACGCGAAAAACTGTTTTTT. Protein product: CASSDDRREKLFF.

In this sample, this clonotype turned up a few times. This chain joins TRBV2 and TRBJ1-5; D not resolved. The CDR3 runs to 13 residues. V was cut by 2 bases and J by 5 bases, with 7 bases left in between. CDR1 SNHLY and CDR2 FYNNEI come from the germline V gene. Here the CDR3 DNA reads TGTGCCAGCAGTGAAACAGCGGATCAGCCCCAGCATTTT. Translated: CASSETADQPQHF.

V is TRBV6-1 and J is TRBJ2-7; TRBD1 matches 9 bases. The V gene's germline CDR1 is MNHNS and CDR2 SASEGT. CDR3 length: 14 amino acids. Trimming took 7 bases from V and 0 from J; bases not matched to a gene: 4. The CDR3 DNA sequence: TGTGCCAGCATTGGACAGGGGAGCTCCTACGAGCAGTACTTC. Residues: CASIGQGSSYEQYF.

The sample holds one count of this clonotype. The rearrangement uses TRBV7-2 and TRBJ2-5; D remains unclear. Looked up from germline, CDR1 is SGHTA and CDR2 is FQGNSA. V was pared by 2 bases and J by 5 bases, with 15 bases between. The CDR3 runs 15 residues. CDR3 in amino acids: CASSLWQVYLETQYF. CDR3 coding DNA: TGTGCCAGCAGCTTATGGCAGGTCTATCTTGAGACCCAGTACTTC.

Concerning this clonotype itself: One junction end does not reproduce the germline sequence, and a read error may be involved. This sequence joins TRBV2 and TRBJ2-7; 10 bases align to TRBD1. The CDR3 totals 17 residues. Per the germline V gene, CDR1 is SNHLY and CDR2 is FYNNEI. The CDR3 here is CASSVPGQGLPSCEQYF. The DNA of the CDR3 is TGTGCCAGCAGTGTCCCGGGACAGGGGCTTCCCTCCTGCGAGCAGTACTTC.

As concerns this clonotype: One junction end disagrees with the germline gene, perhaps due to a read error. The chain is built from TRBV2 and TRBJ1-2, with 8 nucleotides matching TRBD1. Germline lookup yields CDR1 SNHLY and CDR2 FYNNEI. CDR3 length equals 14 residues. The CDR3 loop reads CVSNKNYGTGGYTF. The CDR3 DNA follows: TGTGTCAGCAATAAAAACTATGGGACAGGTGGCTACACCTTC.